This T cell receptor beta chain originates from a study of cytomegalovirus exposure and HLA in healthy donors. Trimming removed 6 bases from V and 6 bases from J; junction bases left unmatched: 10. The CDR3 contains 15 residues. Per germline, CDR1 ENHRY and CDR2 SYGVKD. In the PCR, 60 Vbeta and 13 Jbeta primers were used. Here immunoSEQ multiplex PCR was the method, and the copy in TCRdb shows in-frame clones only, minus some. The sample shows more than 90,000 clones, over 70% of them seen only once. The V gene is TRBV10-3, the J gene TRBJ2-3, with 9 bases identical to TRBD2. The TCR originated in a man aged 45-65 years in good health and CMV-seronegative. The specimen sequenced was PBMCs. CDR3 amino acids: CAISLSGGDYDTQYF. Written as DNA, the CDR3 is TGTGCCATCAGCCTTAGCGGGGGAGACTATGATACGCAGTATTTT.